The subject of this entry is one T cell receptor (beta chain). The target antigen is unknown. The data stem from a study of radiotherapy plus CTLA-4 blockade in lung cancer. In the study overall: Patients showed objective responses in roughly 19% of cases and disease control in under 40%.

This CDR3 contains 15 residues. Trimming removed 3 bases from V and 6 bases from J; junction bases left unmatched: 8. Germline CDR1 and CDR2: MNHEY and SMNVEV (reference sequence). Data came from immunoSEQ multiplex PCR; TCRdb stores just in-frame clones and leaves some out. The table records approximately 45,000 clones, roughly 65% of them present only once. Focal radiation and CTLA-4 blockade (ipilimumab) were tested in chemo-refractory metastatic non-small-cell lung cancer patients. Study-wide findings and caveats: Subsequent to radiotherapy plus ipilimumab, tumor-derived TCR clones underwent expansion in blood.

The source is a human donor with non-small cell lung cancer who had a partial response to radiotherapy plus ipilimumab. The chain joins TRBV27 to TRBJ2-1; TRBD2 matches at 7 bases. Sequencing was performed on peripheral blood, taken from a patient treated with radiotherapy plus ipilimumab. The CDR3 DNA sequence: TGTGCCAGCAGTTTCGGACTAGTTAGTACCAATGAGCAGTTCTTC. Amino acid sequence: CASSFGLVSTNEQFF.